This T cell receptor (beta chain) stems from a study of cytomegalovirus exposure and HLA in healthy donors (TCRdb year 2017). For the study in its entirety: An earlier analysis of 550 to 700 of the donors reported 250 to 350 Gb of sequence data and some 120 million unique TCR beta sequences from 150 million to 200 million T cells. A later analysis re-analyzed previously published TCR beta repertoires from approximately 670 donors and added high-resolution HLA genotyping to study TCR occurrence patterns. Because of strong linkage in the cohort, 4 to 6 DR-DQ haplotypes were treated as single units for association and clustering. Rather than using new phenotypic data, the later analysis identified candidate immune exposures from TCR beta sequences and from how often those sequences occurred across donors. Alongside the repertoire data, information on donor age, sex, ethnicity and CMV serostatus was compiled. Typing coverage differed by locus: A, B, C, DRB1 and DQB1 were typed in roughly 629-630 donors, DQA1 in about 500, DPA1 in 606, and DPB1 in 450 to 480. In a later genetic analysis, genome-wide SNP genotypes for 398 of the 666 donors were used, and that subset was treated as a discovery cohort. An early release covering roughly 600 HLA-typed donors comprised roughly 300 gigabases of sequencing data and around 85 million unique TCR sequences. The study aimed to test whether cataloging public T cell receptors could reveal signatures of past pathogen exposure. In an earlier analysis of 587 of the donors, high-throughput TCR beta sequencing was used to judge whether each TCR beta V gene segment behaved as functional or pseudogenic. Among around 400 genotyped donors of the cohort, an average of about 240,000 unique TCR beta nucleotide sequences were sequenced per donor, approximately 20% of them non-productive. HLA typing covered class I and class II loci at four-digit resolution. To predict cytomegalovirus infection status, the study combined high-throughput TCR immunosequencing, statistical association of individual TCRs with disease status, and machine learning. The study profiled the T cell repertoires of under 850 subjects by immunosequencing and related them to cytomegalovirus serostatus. Of the approximately 400 genotyped donors, 65% to 90% were placed in the genetic ancestry cluster associated with self-reported Caucasian donors. A separate validation cohort of roughly 120 different subjects was used in addition to the 666-subject first cohort. Every discovery cohort repertoire had been produced on one sequencing platform. Overall results and qualifications from the work: In a later analysis, HLA-associated TCR beta chains were found to be more clonally expanded and to have lower generation probabilities than equally common non-associated chains. The 87-base-pair reads could not distinguish some IMGT-functional V segments, including TRBV6-2 and TRBV6-3, so those segments were excluded. In this cohort, only TCR beta chains were sequenced, and detectable features were limited by the absence of alpha or paired-chain data. According to a later genetic analysis, donors in an Asian-associated ancestry cluster had fewer N-insertions in productive TCRs than the roughly 700-donor mean. The presence/absence analyses assumed that sequencing depth was roughly uniform across donors, and that assumption may not be true. Linkage disequilibrium might explain the correlated functional status among segregating V segments, but an unknown experimental factor could not be excluded. Several of the top co-occurrence clusters appeared to be linked to parvovirus B19, influenza, CMV and Epstein-Barr virus, according to a later analysis. Cytomegalovirus status was reported to be diagnosed by the classifier with high specificity and sensitivity in both the original and validation cohorts. In a later genetic analysis, a missense DCLRE1C variant was associated with V-gene and J-gene trimming of TCR beta chains, and the association was replicated in an independent cohort. When HLA alleles, especially DR and DQ, strongly co-occurred, TCR associations were difficult to assign to individual alleles. A further reported finding was that TCR beta sequences accurately predicted the HLA-A and HLA-B alleles for most subjects in the first cohort. Most TCR sequences were observed very rarely across donors, whereas some public TCRs were present in many individuals. At a false discovery rate of 0.05, a later analysis linked approximately 18,000 TCR beta sequences to specific HLA alleles. In the study, approximately 150 TCR beta chains were listed as associated with cytomegalovirus. In a later analysis, TCR association rates were found to vary across HLA loci, with the most associated TCRs seen for DRB1 alleles and the fewest for HLA-C alleles. For the cohort, immune exposure information was limited to CMV serostatus. A cluster of highly shared sequence variants was judged likely to be a technical artifact of the sequencing pipeline. In an earlier analysis of 587 of the donors, most TCR beta V segments appeared in productive rearrangements about 87% or about 30% of the time, broadly matching IMGT annotations. Because HLA typing was missing for some donors at each locus, association tests included only the typed subset. According to a later analysis, most CMV-associated TCR beta chains appeared to be HLA-restricted, and the HLA associations seemed to be driven largely by CMV exposure. Because counts were too low, roughly 16 rarely observed V segments, including chromosome 9 orphons, were left out of the earlier analysis of some 600 of the donors. The authors suggested that the approach could potentially be generalized to other disease states and immunological phenotypes. Three of the identified cytomegalovirus-associated TCR beta chains were confirmed in vitro to be specific for cytomegalovirus antigens.

The CDR3 measures 14 amino acids from cysteine to phenylalanine. The CDR3 DNA has 42 bases and is translated from base 1. CDR1 and CDR2, per the germline V gene (reference sequence), are SEHNR and FQNEAQ. Compared with germline, V lacks 0 bases and J lacks 9 bases; bases without a gene match: 7. The cohort consisted of hundreds of healthy bone marrow donors. Cohort members were all nominally healthy when sampled, although unrecorded immune exposures were likely present. The donor was CMV seronegative and was included in the group of a few hundred seronegative cohort members. A peripheral blood sample was collected from each donor, and TCR beta sequencing was performed on peripheral blood mononuclear cells. Genomic DNA extraction from the blood cell samples was performed with the Qiagen DNeasy Blood Extraction Kit. The library relied on the immunoSEQ multiplex PCR assay. For the multiplex PCR, a mixture combining 60 forward primers for TCR Vbeta segments and 13 reverse primers for TCR Jbeta segments was used. A multiplex PCR assay on genomic DNA amplified the CDR3 region of rearranged TCR beta genes. The Illumina HiSeq System was used to sequence the amplified TCR beta libraries as 87-base-pair reads. The study's own analysis went as follows. In a later analysis, tens of millions of unique TCR beta chains were counted across the roughly 700 repertoires, and about 10 million of these chains were shared by at least two donors. To remove PCR and sequencing errors, raw reads were error-corrected and collapsed into unique sequences using a nearest-neighbor algorithm that merged closely related sequences. CDR3 sequences were aligned to IMGT reference sequences to assign V, D and J gene segments. Each retained sequence needed at least a six-nucleotide match to both a V gene segment and a J gene segment. Rearrangements were classified as productive when the CDR3 lacked stop codons and remained in frame with V and J, and all other rearrangements were classified as non-productive. Following IMGT convention, CDR3 was defined as the stretch from the second conserved V-encoded cysteine up to the conserved J-encoded phenylalanine. The earlier analysis of about 500 of the donors excluded sequences that lacked an unambiguous match to a single V gene segment. In an earlier analysis of 587 of the donors, V segments were called functional above 56.7% productive rearrangements and were called segregating when the between-donor standard deviation exceeded 5%. To diagnose cytomegalovirus status from the catalog of TCR beta chain sequences, a statistical classification framework was built. In a later analysis, TCR nucleotide sequences were compared against IMGT/GENE-DB human TR gene sequences so that V and J genes could be assigned. Using the TCRdist pipeline, a later analysis assigned CDR3 sequences along with most-parsimonious VDJ recombination scenarios. In a later analysis, each TCR beta chain was defined by its CDR3 amino acid sequence together with its V-gene family, and reads without a unique V-gene family were excluded. A later analysis removed nearly 600 highly shared, low-generation-probability nucleotide sequences to deal with suspected cross-contamination and a sequencing artifact. In a later analysis, a clonal expansion index for each public chain was calculated from normalized within-repertoire ranks of inferred template counts. In a later analysis, generation probabilities were computed using a VDJ recombination model fitted to out-of-frame rearrangements, and the results were checked against IGoR. A later analysis scored TCR-TCR, TCR-HLA and TCR-CMV co-occurrence with hypergeometric tests, applying a repertoire-size bias correction to TCR pairs. A later analysis estimated false discovery rates by permuting HLA or CMV assignments 20 times. In a later analysis, co-occurring TCRs were grouped with DBSCAN, and TCRdist sequence similarity was added when clustering was performed within HLA-allele-positive subsets. For co-occurrence clustering, repertoires with fewer than 30,000 or more than 120,000 public chains were excluded, along with four or five repertoires with anomalous nucleotide sharing. Here the immuneACCESS table is served through TCRdb, limited to in-frame sequences with V and J called. Missing clones are a known gap in these copies; in checked studies unresolved V genes cover under half, and the rest lacks a known reason. That table supplies the V and J calls and clone size; D and trimming were determined from the DNA. This sample is represented by around 170,000 clones; 79% of them were singletons. 0.69% of the sample is taken by the ten largest.

To note about this clone: Its antigen is unknown. Within one base of it there is no much larger clone, and no base qualities were kept.

The sequencing sample was made of PBMCs. The sequence derives from a woman aged 40 to 49 in good health and CMV-seronegative. The chain employs TRBV7-9 and TRBJ2-5; 7 central bases correspond to TRBD2. The CDR3 has the sequence CASSLAGGLIPQYF. The nucleotides are TGTGCCAGCAGCTTAGCGGGGGGACTAATCCCCCAGTACTTC.